The T cell receptor beta chain described here comes from a study of human T cells and chemical hapten exposure. Study-level findings and limits: The donor cohort had alopecia, so its immune response may not match that of healthy people.

Time point specified: patch test 1, 2 weeks after DPC sensitization. Noted treatment: therapeutic diphenylcyclopropenone sensitization with weekly scalp DPC. Blood was drawn before each patch test was applied. This clonotype has only a few counts. Its specificity is unknown. Original data processing: Samples held a median of roughly 100,000 TCRs, range about 23,224–700,000. TCRdb used MiXCR to reprocess the RACE reads, holding one entry per CDR3 protein. The authors' filters were not applied to this entry. The sample holds about 340,000 distinct CDR3 sequences, roughly 6.9% seen once. CDR1 SQVTM and CDR2 ANQGSEA come from the germline V gene. Trimming cost V 3 bases and J 0 bases, with 11 bases left between them. This CDR3 region has 14 residues.

This clonotype was obtained from a woman aged 18-35 years with alopecia areata. Some clones in this sample may be carry-over from other donors' samples. The sequenced sample was whole blood, obtained in connection with sensitization to the hapten diphenylcyclopropenone (DPC). J is TRBJ1-2 and V is TRBV29-1; a possible D gene is TRBD1 (6 bases). The CDR3 region is CSVDRGHANYGYTF. CDR3 nucleotides: TGCAGCGTTGATAGGGGACATGCTAACTATGGCTACACCTTC.